Below, 24 T cell receptor beta chains from the same sample are listed, as sequenced in a study of preoperative IRX-2 immunotherapy in early breast cancer. The treatment was: preoperative locoregional IRX-2 cytokine immunotherapy. This table comes from immunoSEQ multiplex PCR, and its TCRdb copy is limited to in-frame clones, with some not included. The data contain roughly 27,000 clones, about 77% of them singletons. The sequencing here drew on lymph node tissue, taken before IRX-2 immunotherapy. These receptors were taken from a human donor with breast cancer.

This clone was detected only once. The rearrangement joins TRBV10-1 to TRBJ2-3, with 8 bases lining up with TRBD2. Germline CDR1 is WNHNN and CDR2 is SYGVQD (reference sequence). J gave up 1 base and V 3 bases, and 9 bases lay outside the gene matches. This CDR3 contains 17 residues. The CDR3 DNA follows: TGCGCCAGCAGTGACGGCCTAGCGGGTATTCGCACAGATACGCAGTATTTT. This encodes CASSDGLAGIRTDTQYF.

The chain links TRBV10-3 to TRBJ2-7; TRBD1 aligns across 7 bases. The CDR3 extends over 16 amino acids. Trimming removed 2 bases from V and 0 bases from J; junction bases left unmatched: 7. Germline lookup yields CDR1 ENHRY and CDR2 SYGVKD. CDR3 coding DNA: TGTGCCATCAGTGAGGGGACAGCGGTCCGCTCCTACGAGCAGTACTTC. Amino acid sequence: CAISEGTAVRSYEQYF.

The rearrangement joins TRBV7-4 to TRBJ1-1; perhaps TRBD1 as D (6 bases). Trimming took 6 bases from V and 2 from J, leaving 16 bases between them. CDR3 length: 15 amino acids. Looked up from germline, CDR1 is SGHVT and CDR2 is SQSDAQ. DNA of the CDR3: TGTGCCAGCAGTTTGCATGGACAGATTAACACTGAAGCTTTCTTT. It translates to CASSLHGQINTEAFF. The complete variable domain, with remaining parts taken from reference TRBV7-4 and TRBJ1-1, reads GAGVSQSPRYKVAKRGRDVALRCDSISGHVTLYWYRQTLGQGSEVLTYSQSDAQRDKSGRPSGRFSAERPERSVSTLKIQRTEQGDSAVYLCASSLHGQINTEAFFGQGTRLTVV.

This rearrangement joins TRBV6-8 to TRBJ1-5; D is unclear. V was shortened by 5 bases and J by 5 bases, with 10 bases between the two germline ends. This CDR3 has 13 residues. Germline V gene lookup returns CDR1 MNHGY and CDR2 SAAAGT. The CDR3 sequence is CASSTPGHQPQHF. The DNA for the CDR3 is TGTGCCAGCAGTACACCCGGCCATCAGCCCCAGCATTTT.

J is TRBJ1-2 and V is TRBV6-8; a weak D match, TRBD1 (6 bases). CDR3 length: 15 residues. Germline CDR1 MNHGY, CDR2 SAAAGT. V was trimmed by 6 bases and J by 4 bases, leaving 18 bases between them. The CDR3 is CASRMGSGEAYGYTF. The CDR3, as DNA: TGTGCCAGCAGGATGGGGTCAGGGGAGGCCTATGGCTACACCTTC.

The CDR3 nucleotides are TGTGCCAGTAGTATCTCCAGCGGGCGGTACAATGAGCAGTTCTTC. Protein product: CASSISSGRYNEQFF. The chain carries TRBV19 and TRBJ2-1, with D tentatively TRBD2 (6 bases). Germline CDR1 LNHDA, CDR2 SQIVND (reference sequence). The CDR3 spans 15 residues. The V gene lost 3 bases and the J gene lost 4 bases, with 13 bases spanning the gap. The full variable domain, in which reference TRBV19 and TRBJ2-1 provide the parts outside the CDR3, is DGGITQSPKYLFRKEGQNVTLSCEQNLNHDAMYWYRQDPGQGLRLIYYSQIVNDFQKGDIAEGYSVSREKKESFPLTVTSAQKNPTAFYLCASSISSGRYNEQFFGPGTRLTVL.

This clone was seen only once. This chain joins TRBV30 and TRBJ1-2; tentatively, D is TRBD1 (5 bases). Trimming pared 2 bases from V and 8 bases from J, leaving 12 bases between. CDR1 GTSNPN and CDR2 SVGIG come from the germline V gene (reference sequence). CDR3 length equals 12 residues. CDR3 residues: CAWSIRVHGYTF. DNA of the CDR3: TGTGCCTGGAGTATCAGGGTCCACGGCTACACCTTC.

The chain is built from TRBV5-1 and TRBJ1-1, with TRBD1 matching over 8 bases. The germline V gene has CDR1 SGHRS and CDR2 YFSETQ. This CDR3 comprises 15 residues. The V segment lost 4 bases and the J segment 1 base; nucleotides outside the gene matches: 6. Here the CDR3 reads CASSRPGQENTEAFF. The CDR3 coding sequence is TGCGCCAGCAGCCGGCCGGGACAGGAGAACACTGAAGCTTTCTTT.

The chain recombines TRBV6-8 with TRBJ2-7; maybe TRBD2 (5 bases). Deletions cut 0 bases from V and 11 bases from J, with 11 bases between. CDR3 length equals 12 residues. Germline V gene data show CDR1 as MNHGY and CDR2 as SAAAGT. In DNA, the CDR3 is TGTGCCAGCAGTTACTCTCGGGGATTTGAGTACTTC. Protein: CASSYSRGFEYF.

A note on this clone: One end of the junction is discordant with germline, which a read error may explain. The chain uses TRBV6-8 and TRBJ1-2; D might be TRBD1 (5 bases). Germline V gene data show CDR1 as MNHGY and CDR2 as SAAAGT. CDR3 length: 17 amino acids. CDR3 sequence reads: CAISVADSLTANYGYTF. The CDR3, as DNA: TGTGCCATCAGTGTAGCAGACAGCTTAACCGCGAACTATGGCTACACCTTC.

This sequence joins TRBV18 and TRBJ2-7; weak D call: TRBD1 (5 bases). This CDR3 has 16 amino acids. Trimming removed 3 bases at V and 4 bases at J, with 19 bases between. CDR1 is KGHSH and CDR2 is LQKENI in the germline V gene. The CDR3 protein is CASSPPERGLTYEQYF. The CDR3 nucleotides are TGTGCCAGCTCACCTCCCGAAAGGGGCCTCACTTACGAGCAGTACTTC. Full variable domain (rest looked up from reference TRBV18 and TRBJ2-7): NAGVMQNPRHLVRRRGQEARLRCSPMKGHSHVYWYRQLPEEGLKFMVYLQKENIIDESGMPKERFSAEFPKEGPSILRIQQVVRGDSAAYFCASSPPERGLTYEQYFGPGTRLTVT.

The chain is built from TRBV6-8 and TRBJ2-7; 8 bases map to TRBD2. Germline assignment: CDR1 MNHGY and CDR2 SAAAGT. V gave up 0 bases and J gave up 2 bases; unmatched junction bases: 9. The CDR3 consists of 17 residues. The CDR3 region is CASSYSPYSGTTYEQYF. The CDR3 coding sequence is TGTGCCAGCAGTTACTCCCCCTATAGCGGGACTACCTACGAGCAGTACTTC.

A single count supports this clone. V is TRBV11-3 and J is TRBJ1-6; D is undetermined. Germline lookup yields CDR1 SGHNT and CDR2 YENEEA. The V and J ends lost 4 bases and 9 bases respectively, with 16 bases between them. The CDR3 spans 15 residues. The CDR3 loop reads CASSSLRAPTSPLHF. The CDR3, as DNA: TGTGCCAGCAGCTCCCTCCGGGCTCCGACTTCACCCCTCCACTTT.

The chain recombines TRBV28 with TRBJ1-1; D is perhaps TRBD1 (6 bases). Looked up from germline, CDR1 is MDHEN and CDR2 is SYDVKM. This CDR3 is built from 16 residues. Trimming took 11 bases from V and 0 from J, leaving 22 bases between them. The chain's CDR3 is CACPPDRYNMNTEAFF. Written as DNA, the CDR3 is TGTGCCTGCCCCCCCGACAGGTATAACATGAACACTGAAGCTTTCTTT.

V usage is TRBV5-1 and J usage is TRBJ2-1, with 9 bases identical to TRBD2. This CDR3 is 14 amino acids long. In germline, CDR1 is SGHRS, CDR2 YFSETQ. After removal of 0 bases from V and 7 bases from J, the junction contained 2 bases not matched to a gene. CDR3 sequence reads: CASSLEAGGNEQFF. CDR3 nucleotide sequence: TGCGCCAGCAGCTTGGAGGCGGGGGGGAATGAGCAGTTCTTC.

This chain connects TRBV11-3 to TRBJ2-3, with no clear D. Trimming took 5 bases from V and 6 from J, leaving 15 bases between them. The germline gives CDR1 SGHNT, CDR2 YENEEA. This CDR3 region has 14 residues. CDR3 DNA sequence: TGTGCCAGCAGCCCCGTCGGACCGCGCGATACGCAGTATTTT. This gives the protein CASSPVGPRDTQYF.

On this clone itself: The junction shows a germline mismatch at one end, possibly a read error. The chain couples TRBV6-8 to TRBJ2-6; TRBD2 aligns across 8 bases. Germline values: CDR1 MNHGY, CDR2 SAAAGT. The CDR3 is 18 amino acids. CDR3 sequence reads: CAISVAGGLASGANVLTF. In DNA form, the CDR3 reads TGTGCCATCAGTGTTGCGGGGGGCCTAGCCTCTGGGGCCAACGTCCTGACTTTC.

The V and J genes are TRBV12-5 and TRBJ1-5; possible D gene TRBD1, 5 bases. This CDR3 spans 16 amino acids. The germline gives CDR1 LGHNT, CDR2 FRNRAP. This CDR3 is CASTSGGGRSNQPQHF. In DNA, the CDR3 is TGTGCCAGCACCTCAGGCGGGGGGAGAAGCAATCAGCCCCAGCATTTT.

This sequence joins TRBV19 and TRBJ1-4; a possible D gene is TRBD1 (5 bases). The CDR3 covers 15 residues. Germline lookup yields CDR1 LNHDA and CDR2 SQIVND (reference sequence). The V end lost 5 bases, the J end lost 5 bases, and 15 bases lay between the germline ends. CDR3 nucleotides: TGTGCCAGTAGTCCCACCAGACAGAGCAATGAAAAACTGTTTTTT. It encodes CASSPTRQSNEKLFF.

CDR3 sequence reads: CASGWALAGGQTGELFF. CDR3 DNA: TGTGCTAGTGGTTGGGCTCTAGCGGGGGGGCAGACCGGGGAGCTGTTTTTT. The chain has TRBV12-5 and TRBJ2-2; 12 bases are shared with TRBD2. The length of the CDR3 is 17 residues. The germline V gene has CDR1 LGHNT and CDR2 FRNRAP. V lost 4 bases to trimming and J lost 5 bases; unmatched junction nucleotides: 8.

The rearrangement links TRBV11-3 to TRBJ2-2, with 9 nucleotides matching TRBD1. Germline V gene sequence: CDR1 SGHNT, CDR2 YENEEA. V was clipped by 3 bases and J by 7 bases; unmatched bases: 6. There are 15 residues in the CDR3. CDR3: CASSLGTGGIGELFF. CDR3 in DNA: TGTGCCAGCAGCTTGGGCACAGGGGGCATCGGGGAGCTGTTTTTT. Drawing the rest from reference TRBV11-3 and TRBJ2-2, the complete variable domain is EAGVVQSPRYKIIEKKQPVAFWCNPISGHNTLYWYLQNLGQGPELLIRYENEEAVDDSQLPKDRFSAERLKGVDSTLKIQPAELGDSAVYLCASSLGTGGIGELFFGEGSRLTVL.

The chain has TRBV28 and TRBJ1-2; TRBD1 is a possible D gene (5 bases). The CDR3 contains 13 residues. V was cut by 4 bases and J by 6 bases, with 12 bases left in between. Germline CDR1 MDHEN, CDR2 SYDVKM. The CDR3 nucleotides read TGTGCCAGCAGTTCTACGGACACAAATGGCTACACCTTC. Translating it yields CASSSTDTNGYTF.

This clone was detected a few times. The chain recombines TRBV11-3 with TRBJ2-2; 7 bases are shared with TRBD1. Germline lookup yields CDR1 SGHNT and CDR2 YENEEA. V shed 8 bases, J shed 3 bases, and the junction held 9 bases outside the gene matches. There are 15 residues in the CDR3. The CDR3 nucleotides read TGTGCCAGCTTATACAGGGGATTAGACACCGGGGAGCTGTTTTTT. It yields the protein CASLYRGLDTGELFF. Complete variable domain (other parts from reference TRBV11-3 and TRBJ2-2): EAGVVQSPRYKIIEKKQPVAFWCNPISGHNTLYWYLQNLGQGPELLIRYENEEAVDDSQLPKDRFSAERLKGVDSTLKIQPAELGDSAVYLCASLYRGLDTGELFFGEGSRLTVL.

This chain connects TRBV6-8 to TRBJ1-1; D is unclear. The germline gives CDR1 MNHGY, CDR2 SAAAGT. The ends were cut back, 6 bases at V and 1 base at J, with 9 bases in the middle. The CDR3 extends over 13 amino acids. The CDR3 reads CASRADWNTEAFF. DNA of the CDR3: TGTGCCAGCAGGGCTGATTGGAACACTGAAGCTTTCTTT.